The 13 T cell receptor beta chains below come from one sample, sequenced in a study of blood T cell repertoires in COVID-19. The assay was immunoSEQ multiplex PCR, and TCRdb's table has in-frame clones only and misses some. The table has 200,000 to 250,000 clones, 85% seen once; the top ten hold under 2.5%. Material: peripheral blood. Every receptor here comes from a woman aged 70 to 79 with COVID-19, enrolled during active disease.

This chain links TRBV6-7 with TRBJ1-5; 7 bases are a match to TRBD1. TRBV6-7 is labeled an ORF, and its function is uncertain. The CDR3 has 16 residues. V was pared by 5 bases and J by 2 bases, with 9 bases of the junction left unmatched. The CDR3 nucleotides read TGTGCCAGCAGTCTCAGGGGGAGTATGGGCAATCAGCCCCAGCATTTT. Its translation: CASSLRGSMGNQPQHF.

This chain links TRBV3-1 (or the pseudogene TRBV3-2) with TRBJ1-3; no definite D call. Germline values: CDR1 LGHDT, CDR2 YNNKEL (reference sequence). V was cut by 0 bases and J by 2 bases, with 17 bases left in between. CDR3 size: 18 residues. CDR3 sequence reads: CASSQDGSPGGTGNTIYF. Here the CDR3 DNA reads TGTGCCAGCAGCCAAGATGGGTCCCCAGGAGGGACTGGAAACACCATATATTTT.

This clone was observed a few times. This rearrangement joins TRBV4-3 to TRBJ1-6; 8 nucleotides line up with TRBD1. The germline CDR1 and CDR2 sequences are LGHNA and YSLEER. The CDR3 spans 15 residues. V lost 3 bases and J lost 11; bases outside the gene matches: 9. CDR3 nucleotide sequence: TGCGCCAGCAGCCAGGCAGGACAGGGAACGGCACCCCTCCACTTT. It encodes CASSQAGQGTAPLHF.

V and J are TRBV6-6 and TRBJ1-5, with D uncertain. Trimming removed 2 bases at V and 2 bases at J, with 13 bases between. The CDR3 covers 16 residues. The V gene's germline CDR1 is MNHNY and CDR2 SVGAGI (reference sequence). DNA for the CDR3: TGTGCCAGCAGTTACCACGGGAGCGGTGGCAATCAGCCCCAGCATTTT. The encoded protein is CASSYHGSGGNQPQHF.

CDR3 sequence: CASTLNRESPLHF. In nucleotides, the CDR3 is TGTGCCAGCACCTTGAACAGGGAGTCGCCCCTCCACTTT. V gene TRBV27 combines with J gene TRBJ1-6; D may be TRBD1 (6 bases). The germline CDR1 and CDR2 sequences are MNHEY and SMNVEV (reference sequence). V lost 7 bases and J lost 13, with 17 bases in between. CDR3 length: 13 residues.

This clone appeared a single time. This chain links TRBV18 with TRBJ1-5, with 10 bases lining up with TRBD1. Trimming took 6 bases from V and 7 from J; bases not matched to a gene: 9. Germline-derived CDR1 and CDR2 are KGHSH and LQKENI. The CDR3 extends over 15 amino acids. The CDR3 sequence is CASSPRQGAAQPQHF. CDR3 DNA sequence: TGTGCCAGCTCCCCTAGACAGGGGGCTGCACAGCCCCAGCATTTT.

The rearrangement links TRBV7-9 to TRBJ1-1; D might be TRBD1 (6 bases). Germline lookup yields CDR1 SEHNR and CDR2 FQNEAQ (reference sequence). This CDR3 spans 14 amino acids. V was pared by 5 bases and J by 7 bases, with 17 bases between. The CDR3 nucleotides read TGTGCCAGCAGCCGGGGGGCGTCCTACGGTGAAGCTTTCTTT. It yields the protein CASSRGASYGEAFF.

The chain couples TRBV19 to TRBJ2-4; TRBD2 matches 11 bases. CDR1 and CDR2 (germline): LNHDA, SQIVND (reference sequence). The CDR3 totals 19 residues. J lost 1 base, V lost 2 bases, and 10 bases had no gene match. The DNA of the CDR3 is TGTGCCAGTAGTATATCGACTAGCGGGATGGGCCTGGCCAAAAACATTCAGTACTTC. It codes for CASSISTSGMGLAKNIQYF.

The chain couples TRBV6-2 or TRBV6-3 to TRBJ2-2; tentative D call: TRBD1 (6 bases). The CDR3 is made up of 14 amino acids. The germline gives CDR1 MNHEY, CDR2 SVGEGT. Between the trimmed V and J ends, which lost 6 bases and 5 bases, there was a span of 13 bases. The CDR3 protein is CASSRQARTGELFF. The CDR3, as DNA: TGTGCCAGCAGCCGACAGGCGAGGACCGGGGAGCTGTTTTTT.

This clone occurred once. CDR3 residues: CAWSVVFRGEDGYTF. DNA for the CDR3: TGTGCCTGGAGTGTAGTTTTCCGGGGGGAGGATGGCTACACCTTC. The chain uses TRBV30 and TRBJ1-2; D may be TRBD1 (5 bases). CDR3 size: 15 residues. The ends were cut back, 0 bases at V and 6 bases at J, with 17 bases in the middle. CDR1 and CDR2 (germline): GTSNPN, SVGIG (reference sequence).

The gene calls are TRBV19 and TRBJ1-4, with 9 bases aligning to TRBD1. This CDR3 has 13 amino acids. Germline CDR1 reads LNHDA; CDR2 reads SQIVND (reference sequence). Trimming took 8 bases from V and 11 from J; bases not matched to a gene: 9. The DNA of the CDR3 is TGTGCCAGTGGAGGGACAGGGAAGGAGAAACTGTTTTTT. Its translation is CASGGTGKEKLFF.

This chain joins TRBV19 and TRBJ2-1; TRBD1 matches 9 bases. This CDR3 has 16 amino acids. Germline V gene lookup returns CDR1 LNHDA and CDR2 SQIVND (reference sequence). Trimming cost V 5 bases and J 8 bases; bases outside gene matches: 13. CDR3 DNA sequence: TGTGCCAGTAGTTCCCCGGGACAGGGAATGGTCCATGAGCAGTTCTTC. Its translation: CASSSPGQGMVHEQFF.

The chain links TRBV7-2 to TRBJ2-3; the match to TRBD2 covers 9 bases. The CDR3 is 14 amino acids. After removal of 7 bases from V and 0 bases from J, the junction contained 2 bases not matched to a gene. In germline, CDR1 is SGHTA, CDR2 FQGNSA. CDR3 loop: CASTAGGSTDTQYF. CDR3 DNA: TGTGCCAGCACCGCGGGGGGGAGCACAGATACGCAGTATTTT.